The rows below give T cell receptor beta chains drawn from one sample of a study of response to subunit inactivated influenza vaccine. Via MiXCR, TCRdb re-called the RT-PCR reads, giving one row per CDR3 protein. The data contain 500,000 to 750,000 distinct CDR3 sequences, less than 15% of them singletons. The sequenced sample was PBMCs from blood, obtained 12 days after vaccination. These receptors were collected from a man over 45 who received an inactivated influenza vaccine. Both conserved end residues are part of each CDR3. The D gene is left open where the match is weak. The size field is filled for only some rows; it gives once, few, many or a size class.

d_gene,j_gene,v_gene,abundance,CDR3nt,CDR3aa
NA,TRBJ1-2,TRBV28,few,TGTGCCAGCAGTCTGGACATTGGCTACACCTTC,CASSLDIGYTF
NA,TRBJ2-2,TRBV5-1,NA,TGCGCCAGCAGCAGCTACCCGAACACCGGGGAGCTGTTTTTT,CASSSYPNTGELFF
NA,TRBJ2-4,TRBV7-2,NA,TGTGCCAGCAGCTTAGCCCCGGCAGGGTGGTGGTCCCAGTACTTC,CASSLAPAGWWSQYF
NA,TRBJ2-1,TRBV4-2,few,TGTGCCAGCAGCCAAGACAGGCATGAGCAGTTCTTC,CASSQDRHEQFF
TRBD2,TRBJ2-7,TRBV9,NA,TGTGCCAGCAGCGTAGCGGCTAGCGGGCTTACCTACGAGCAGTACTTC,CASSVAASGLTYEQYF
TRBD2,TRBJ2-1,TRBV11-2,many,TGTGCCAGCAGCTTAGGAGGCGGGAGTAATTACAATGAGCAGTTCTTC,CASSLGGGSNYNEQFF
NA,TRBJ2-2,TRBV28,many,TGTGCCAGCAGCTTAAGTCGGAACACCGGGGAGCTGTTTTTT,CASSLSRNTGELFF
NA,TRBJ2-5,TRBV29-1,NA,TGCAGCGTAGCACAGGGCCGGGAGACCCAGTACTTC,CSVAQGRETQYF
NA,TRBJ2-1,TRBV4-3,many,TGCGCCAGCAGCCTCCCGGTCGACGGTCGCAATGAGCAGTTCTTC,CASSLPVDGRNEQFF
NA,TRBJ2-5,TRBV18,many,TGTGCCAGCTCACCTCAGGATACCGGCCAAGAGACCCAGTACTTC,CASSPQDTGQETQYF
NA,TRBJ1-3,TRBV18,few,TGTGCCAGCTCACCACCGACATCTAGCTCTGGAAACACCATATATTTT,CASSPPTSSSGNTIYF
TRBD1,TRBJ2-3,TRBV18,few,TGTGCCAGCTCACCTCAGGACAGGACAGCATTCACAGATACGCAGTATTTT,CASSPQDRTAFTDTQYF